This TCR beta chain emerged from a study of blood T cells in healthy people across ages. The use of a sample-barcoded 5' primer and a J-beta primer mix characterized a second PCR of about 7 to 12 cycles. TCRdb itself ran the 5' RACE reads through MiXCR, one entry per CDR3 protein. The table shows about a million distinct CDR3 sequences, with around 48% occurring only once. With respect to this clonotype: At one end the junction does not follow the germline gene, possibly because of a read error.

Germline-derived CDR1 and CDR2 are KGHDR and SFDVKD. The CDR3 length is 17 residues. The sample was blood. The receptor comes from a man younger than 40 in good health. The chain employs TRBV24-1 and TRBJ2-1; tentatively, D is TRBD1 (6 bases). CDR3 sequence (DNA): TGTACCACCAGGGGCCTCTTGCCTCCGGACAGACACAATGAGCAGTTCTTC. Its protein product is CTTRGLLPPDRHNEQFF.